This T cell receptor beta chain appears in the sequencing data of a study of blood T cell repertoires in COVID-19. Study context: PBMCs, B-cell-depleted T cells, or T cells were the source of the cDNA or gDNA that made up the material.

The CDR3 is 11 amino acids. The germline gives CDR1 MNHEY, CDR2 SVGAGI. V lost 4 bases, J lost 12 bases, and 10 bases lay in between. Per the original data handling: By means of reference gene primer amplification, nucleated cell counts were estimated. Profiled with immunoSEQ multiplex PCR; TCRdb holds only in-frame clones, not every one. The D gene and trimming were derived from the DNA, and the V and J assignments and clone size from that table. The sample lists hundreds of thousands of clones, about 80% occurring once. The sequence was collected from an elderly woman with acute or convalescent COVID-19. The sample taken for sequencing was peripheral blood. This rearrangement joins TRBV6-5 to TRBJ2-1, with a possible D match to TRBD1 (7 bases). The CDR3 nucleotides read TGTGCCAGCAGTTTTCAGGGGGGGCAGTTCTTC. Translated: CASSFQGGQFF.